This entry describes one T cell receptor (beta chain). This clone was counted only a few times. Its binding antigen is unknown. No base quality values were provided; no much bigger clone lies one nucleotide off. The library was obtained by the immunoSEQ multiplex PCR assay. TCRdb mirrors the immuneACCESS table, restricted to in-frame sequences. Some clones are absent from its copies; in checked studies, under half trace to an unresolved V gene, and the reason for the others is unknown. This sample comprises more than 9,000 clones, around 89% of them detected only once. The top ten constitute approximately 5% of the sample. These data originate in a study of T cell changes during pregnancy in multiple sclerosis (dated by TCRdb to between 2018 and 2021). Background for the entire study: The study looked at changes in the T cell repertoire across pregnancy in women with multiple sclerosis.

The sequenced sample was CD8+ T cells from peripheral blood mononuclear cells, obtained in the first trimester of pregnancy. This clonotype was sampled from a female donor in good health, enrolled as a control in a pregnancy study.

CDR3 region: CASSETGVWTEAFF. The base sequence is TGTGCCAGTAGTGAGACAGGGGTTTGGACTGAAGCTTTCTTT. The V and J segments used are TRBV19 and TRBJ1-1; TRBD1 agrees with 8 junctional bases. V lost 5 bases and J lost 5 bases, and the count of bases not matched to a germline gene is 7. As encoded in the germline V gene (reference sequence), CDR1 is LNHDA while CDR2 is SQIVND. CDR3 length: 14 amino acids, cysteine to phenylalanine. CDR3 DNA only is kept here, 42 bases in frame from base 1. The full variable domain, with segments outside the CDR3 supplied by the reference TRBV19 and TRBJ1-1 proteins, appears as DGGITQSPKYLFRKEGQNVTLSCEQNLNHDAMYWYRQDPGQGLRLIYYSQIVNDFQKGDIAEGYSVSREKKESFPLTVTSAQKNPTAFYLCASSETGVWTEAFFGQGTRLTVV.